This T cell receptor (beta chain) was recorded in a study of blood T cell repertoires in COVID-19. About the research overall: Samples representing acute and convalescent COVID-19 were sourced from the United States, Italy and Spain.

This CDR3 contains 15 residues. V was pared by 2 bases and J by 2 bases, with 4 bases of the junction left unmatched. Germline CDR1 SGHVS, CDR2 FQNEAQ. Assay: immunoSEQ multiplex PCR; the TCRdb copy retains only in-frame clones and omits some. The sample includes around 170,000 clones, approximately 79% seen only once; the top ten take roughly 14%. V is TRBV7-8 and J is TRBJ2-3, with TRBD2 identical over 7 bases. The sequencing sample was made of peripheral blood. The sequence was obtained from a man aged 25-40 years with active or convalescent COVID-19. For the CDR3, the DNA is TGTGCCAGCAGCTTATTGGCGGGGGACACAGATACGCAGTATTTT. It codes for CASSLLAGDTDTQYF.